This T cell receptor (beta chain) was recorded in a study of cytomegalovirus exposure and HLA in healthy donors. For this clone: The antigen remains undetermined.

CDR3 length equals 16 residues. Losses at the gene ends were 5 bases for V and 6 bases for J; bases not matched to a gene: 15. Germline values: CDR1 SGHTA, CDR2 FQGNSA. Use of 60 Vbeta and 13 Jbeta primers characterized the PCR. Authors' processing steps: About 9.9 million of the about 80 million unique TCR beta chains counted in a later analysis were shared. The data were produced by immunoSEQ multiplex PCR, yet TCRdb's version contains in-frame clones alone and is incomplete. V and J calls and clone size come straight from that table; D and trimming were deduced from the DNA. The sample comprises tens of thousands of clones, 7.6% of which are singletons, and about 2% rests with the top ten. General study points: The authors excluded some V segments, including TRBV6-2 and TRBV6-3, as indistinguishable.

The chain has TRBV7-2 and TRBJ2-7, with 8 bases lining up with TRBD1. The receptor was derived from a man in his fifties or sixties in good health and CMV-seronegative. Sequenced sample: PBMCs. The CDR3, as DNA: TGTGCCAGCAGCGAAGCCGGGACAGGCCCCGGGGGCGAGCAGTACTTC. This codes for CASSEAGTGPGGEQYF.